This entry concerns a single TCR beta chain. V dropped 1 base and J dropped 6; count of bases not matched to a gene: 1. The CDR3 runs 13 residues. Germline CDR1 is SNHLY and CDR2 is FYNNEI. Produced via immunoSEQ multiplex PCR; TCRdb's table is partial and in-frame only. The table records about 63,000 clones, about 77% of them present only once. These data originate in a study of OX40 agonist ivuxolimab in advanced cancers. Sampling of blood occurred at baseline, cycle 4 day 1, and cycle 7 day 1. The rearrangement links TRBV2 to TRBJ1-2, with 8 bases fitting TRBD1. The clonotype originates from an adult with an advanced solid tumor such as melanoma, head and neck, liver or kidney cancer. The sequences come from CD4+ or CD8+ T cells sorted from blood, collected in a trial of the OX40 agonist ivuxolimab. The CDR3 here is CASSEGTGNGYTF. CDR3 coding DNA: TGTGCCAGCAGTGAAGGGACAGGGAATGGCTACACCTTC. The full variable domain, its missing parts supplied by reference TRBV2 and TRBJ1-2, is EPEVTQTPSHQVTQMGQEVILRCVPISNHLYFYWYRQILGQKVEFLVSFYNNEISEKSEIFDDQFSVERPDGSNFTLKIRSTKLEDSAMYFCASSEGTGNGYTFGSGTRLTVV.